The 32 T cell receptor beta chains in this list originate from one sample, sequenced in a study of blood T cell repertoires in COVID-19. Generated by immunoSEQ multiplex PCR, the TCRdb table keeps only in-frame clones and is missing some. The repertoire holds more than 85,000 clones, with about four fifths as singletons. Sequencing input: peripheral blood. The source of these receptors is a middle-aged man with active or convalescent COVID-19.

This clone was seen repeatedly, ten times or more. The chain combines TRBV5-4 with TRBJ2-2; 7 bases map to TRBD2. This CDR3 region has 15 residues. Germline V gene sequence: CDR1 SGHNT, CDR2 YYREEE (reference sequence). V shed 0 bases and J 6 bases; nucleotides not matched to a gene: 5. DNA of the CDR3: TGTGCCAGCAGCTTGGGCGGGGGTAGTGCCGGGGAGCTGTTTTTT. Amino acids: CASSLGGGSAGELFF. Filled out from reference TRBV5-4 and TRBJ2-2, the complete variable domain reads ETGVTQSPTHLIKTRGQQVTLRCSSQSGHNTVSWYQQALGQGPQFIFQYYREEENGRGNFPPRFSGLQFPNYSSELNVNALELDDSALYLCASSLGGGSAGELFFGEGSRLTVL.

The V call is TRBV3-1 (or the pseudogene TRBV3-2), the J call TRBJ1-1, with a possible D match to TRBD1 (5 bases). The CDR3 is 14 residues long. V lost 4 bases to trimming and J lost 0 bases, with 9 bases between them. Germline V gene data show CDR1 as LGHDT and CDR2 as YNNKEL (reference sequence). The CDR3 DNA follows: TGTGCCAGCAGCCCTCGGGGGATGAACACTGAAGCTTTCTTT. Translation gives CASSPRGMNTEAFF.

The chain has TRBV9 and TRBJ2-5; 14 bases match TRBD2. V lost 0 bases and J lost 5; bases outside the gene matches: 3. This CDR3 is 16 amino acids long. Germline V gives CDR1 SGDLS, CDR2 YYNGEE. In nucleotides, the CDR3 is TGTGCCAGCAGCGTAGGGACTAGCGGGGGGTGGGAGACCCAGTACTTC. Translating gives CASSVGTSGGWETQYF.

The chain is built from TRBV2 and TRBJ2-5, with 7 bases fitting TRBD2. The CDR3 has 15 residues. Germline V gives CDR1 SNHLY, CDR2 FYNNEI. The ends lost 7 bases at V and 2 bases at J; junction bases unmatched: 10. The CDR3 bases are TGTGCCAGCATTCTCCAGCGGGGACCTCAAGAGACCCAGTACTTC. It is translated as CASILQRGPQETQYF. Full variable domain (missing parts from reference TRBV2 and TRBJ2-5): EPEVTQTPSHQVTQMGQEVILRCVPISNHLYFYWYRQILGQKVEFLVSFYNNEISEKSEIFDDQFSVERPDGSNFTLKIRSTKLEDSAMYFCASILQRGPQETQYFGPGTRLLVL.

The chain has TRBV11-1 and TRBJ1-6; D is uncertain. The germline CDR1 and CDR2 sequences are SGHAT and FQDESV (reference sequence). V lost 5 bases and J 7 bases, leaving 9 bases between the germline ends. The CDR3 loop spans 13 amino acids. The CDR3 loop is CASSREGNSPLHF. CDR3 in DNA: TGTGCCAGCAGCAGGGAGGGCAATTCACCCCTCCACTTT. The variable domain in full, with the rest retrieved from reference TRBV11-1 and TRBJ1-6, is EAEVAQSPRYKITEKSQAVAFWCDPISGHATLYWYRQILGQGPELLVQFQDESVVDDSQLPKDRFSAERLKGVDSTLKIQPAELGDSAMYLCASSREGNSPLHFGNGTRLTVT.

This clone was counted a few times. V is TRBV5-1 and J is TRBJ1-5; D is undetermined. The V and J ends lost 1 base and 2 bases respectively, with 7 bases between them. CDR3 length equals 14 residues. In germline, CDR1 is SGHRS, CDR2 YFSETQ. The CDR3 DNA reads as TGCGCCAGCAGCTTGTCTTTTGGCAATCAGCCCCAGCATTTT. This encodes CASSLSFGNQPQHF.

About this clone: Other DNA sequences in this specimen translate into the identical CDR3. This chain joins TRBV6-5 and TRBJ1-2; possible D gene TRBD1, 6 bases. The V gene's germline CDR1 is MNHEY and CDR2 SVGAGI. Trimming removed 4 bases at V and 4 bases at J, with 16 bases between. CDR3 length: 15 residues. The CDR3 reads CASSSRGQSLYGYTF. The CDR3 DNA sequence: TGTGCCAGCAGTTCCCGCGGACAGAGTCTCTATGGCTACACCTTC.

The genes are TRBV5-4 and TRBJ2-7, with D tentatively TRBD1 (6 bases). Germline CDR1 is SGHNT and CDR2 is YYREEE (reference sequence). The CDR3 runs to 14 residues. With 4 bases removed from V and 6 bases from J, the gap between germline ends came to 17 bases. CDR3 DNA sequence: TGTGCCAGCAGCCATATGGACAGCTTCCCCGAGCAGTACTTC. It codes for CASSHMDSFPEQYF.

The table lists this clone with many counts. CDR3 DNA sequence: TGTGCCAGCAGAAACCCAGGGCACTCTGGAAACACCATATATTTT. Amino acid sequence: CASRNPGHSGNTIYF. V gene TRBV6-5 combines with J gene TRBJ1-3, with D tentatively TRBD1 (5 bases). The CDR3 runs 15 residues. V shed 6 bases and J shed 0 bases, with 12 bases lying between them. The germline V gene encodes CDR1 MNHEY and CDR2 SVGAGI.

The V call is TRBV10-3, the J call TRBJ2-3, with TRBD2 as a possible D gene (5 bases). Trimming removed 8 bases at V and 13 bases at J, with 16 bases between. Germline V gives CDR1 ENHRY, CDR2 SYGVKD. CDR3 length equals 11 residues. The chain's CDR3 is CAISSAGEEYF. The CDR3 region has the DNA TGTGCCATCTCGTCGGCCGGGGAAGAGTATTTT.

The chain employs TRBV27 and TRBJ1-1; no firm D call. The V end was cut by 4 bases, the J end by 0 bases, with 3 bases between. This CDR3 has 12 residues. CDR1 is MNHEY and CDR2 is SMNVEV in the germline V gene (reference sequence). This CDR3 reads CASSSVNTEAFF. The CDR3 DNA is TGTGCCAGCAGTTCTGTGAACACTGAAGCTTTCTTT.

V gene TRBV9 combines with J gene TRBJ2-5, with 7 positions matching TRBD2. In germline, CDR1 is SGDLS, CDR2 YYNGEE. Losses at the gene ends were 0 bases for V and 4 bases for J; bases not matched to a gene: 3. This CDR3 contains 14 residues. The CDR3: CASSVGLARETQYF. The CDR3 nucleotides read TGTGCCAGCAGCGTAGGACTAGCAAGAGAGACCCAGTACTTC.

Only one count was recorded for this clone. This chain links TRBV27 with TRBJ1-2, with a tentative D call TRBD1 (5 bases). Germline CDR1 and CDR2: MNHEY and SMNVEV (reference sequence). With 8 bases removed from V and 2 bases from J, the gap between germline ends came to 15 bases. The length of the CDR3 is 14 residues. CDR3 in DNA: TGTGCCAGCGGCCCCGCGGGGCCCAACTATGGCTACACCTTC. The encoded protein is CASGPAGPNYGYTF.

In DNA form, the CDR3 reads TGTGCCAGTAGTGCGACTCGTGGTATCGGGGAGCTGTTTTTT. Translated: CASSATRGIGELFF. This rearrangement joins TRBV19 to TRBJ2-2; D gene uncertain. This CDR3 has 14 amino acids. Trimming shortened V by 5 bases and J by 7 bases, and 14 bases separated the two germline ends. Germline V lookup: CDR1 LNHDA, CDR2 SQIVND (reference sequence). The full variable domain, in which reference TRBV19 and TRBJ2-2 provide the parts outside the CDR3, is DGGITQSPKYLFRKEGQNVTLSCEQNLNHDAMYWYRQDPGQGLRLIYYSQIVNDFQKGDIAEGYSVSREKKESFPLTVTSAQKNPTAFYLCASSATRGIGELFFGEGSRLTVL.

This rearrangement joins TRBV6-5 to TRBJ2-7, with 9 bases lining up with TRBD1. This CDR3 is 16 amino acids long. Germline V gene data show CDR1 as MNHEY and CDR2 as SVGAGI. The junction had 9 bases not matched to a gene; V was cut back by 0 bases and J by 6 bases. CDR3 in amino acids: CASSYSSTGGYSEQYF. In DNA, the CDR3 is TGTGCCAGCAGTTACTCATCGACAGGGGGTTACAGCGAGCAGTACTTC.

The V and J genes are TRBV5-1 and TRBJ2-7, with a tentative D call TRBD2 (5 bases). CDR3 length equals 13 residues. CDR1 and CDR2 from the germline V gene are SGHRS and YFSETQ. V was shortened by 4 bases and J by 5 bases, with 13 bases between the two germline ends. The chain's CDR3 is CASSVLTTDEQYF. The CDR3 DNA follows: TGCGCCAGCAGCGTGCTGACTACCGACGAGCAGTACTTC. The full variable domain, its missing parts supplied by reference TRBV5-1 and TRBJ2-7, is KAGVTQTPRYLIKTRGQQVTLSCSPISGHRSVSWYQQTPGQGLQFLFEYFSETQRNKGNFPGRFSGRQFSNSRSEMNVSTLELGDSALYLCASSVLTTDEQYFGPGTRLTVT.

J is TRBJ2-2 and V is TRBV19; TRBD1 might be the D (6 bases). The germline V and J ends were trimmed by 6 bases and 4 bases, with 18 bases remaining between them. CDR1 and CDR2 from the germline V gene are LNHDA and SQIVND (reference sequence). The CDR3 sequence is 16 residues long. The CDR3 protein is CASRDSANKITGELFF. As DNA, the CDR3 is TGTGCCAGTAGGGACAGCGCTAATAAGATCACCGGGGAGCTGTTTTTT.

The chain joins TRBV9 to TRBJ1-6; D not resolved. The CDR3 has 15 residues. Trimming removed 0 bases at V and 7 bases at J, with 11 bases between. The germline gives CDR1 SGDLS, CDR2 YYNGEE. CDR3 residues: CASSVAGGTNSPLHF. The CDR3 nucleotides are TGTGCCAGCAGCGTAGCTGGAGGTACCAATTCACCCCTCCACTTT.

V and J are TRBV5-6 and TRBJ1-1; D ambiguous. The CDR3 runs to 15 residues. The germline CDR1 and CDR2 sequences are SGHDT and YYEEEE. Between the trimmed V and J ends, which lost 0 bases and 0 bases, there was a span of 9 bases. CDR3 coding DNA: TGTGCCAGCAGCTTGGACAGAATTATGAACACTGAAGCTTTCTTT. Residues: CASSLDRIMNTEAFF.

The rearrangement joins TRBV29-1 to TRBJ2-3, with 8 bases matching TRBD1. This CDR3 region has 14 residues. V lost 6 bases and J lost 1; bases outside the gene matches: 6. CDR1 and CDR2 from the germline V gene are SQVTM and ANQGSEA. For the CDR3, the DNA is TGCAGCGTGGAAACAGGGGGAGGCACAGATACGCAGTATTTT. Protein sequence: CSVETGGGTDTQYF.

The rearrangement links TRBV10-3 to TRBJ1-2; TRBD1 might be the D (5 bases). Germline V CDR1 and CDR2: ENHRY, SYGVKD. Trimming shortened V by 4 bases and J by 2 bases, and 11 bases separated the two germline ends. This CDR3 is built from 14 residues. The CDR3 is CAISAQAGNYGYTF. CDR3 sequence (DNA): TGTGCCATCAGTGCACAGGCGGGGAACTATGGCTACACCTTC.

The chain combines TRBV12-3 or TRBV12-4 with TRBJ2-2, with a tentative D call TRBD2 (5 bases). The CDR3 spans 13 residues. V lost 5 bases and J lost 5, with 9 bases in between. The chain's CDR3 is CASSQDSTGELFF. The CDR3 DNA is TGTGCCAGCAGTCAGGACTCTACCGGGGAGCTGTTTTTT.

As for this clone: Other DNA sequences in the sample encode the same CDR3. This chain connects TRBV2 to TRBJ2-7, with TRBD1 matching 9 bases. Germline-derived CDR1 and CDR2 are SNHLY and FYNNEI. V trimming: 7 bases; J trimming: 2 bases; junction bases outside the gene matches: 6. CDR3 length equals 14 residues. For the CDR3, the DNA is TGTGCCAGCACCCCGGACAGGGGTCCCTACGAGCAGTACTTC. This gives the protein CASTPDRGPYEQYF.

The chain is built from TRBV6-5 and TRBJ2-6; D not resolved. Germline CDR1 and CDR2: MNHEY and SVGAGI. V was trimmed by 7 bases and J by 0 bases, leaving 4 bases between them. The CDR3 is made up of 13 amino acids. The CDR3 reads CASIYSGANVLTF. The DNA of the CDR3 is TGTGCCAGCATCTACTCTGGGGCCAACGTCCTGACTTTC.

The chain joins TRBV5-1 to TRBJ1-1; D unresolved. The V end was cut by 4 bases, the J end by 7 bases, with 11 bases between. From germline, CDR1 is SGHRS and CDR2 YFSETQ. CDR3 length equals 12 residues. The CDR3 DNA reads TGCGCCAGCAGCCCTGAGGGAGTTGAAGCTTTCTTT. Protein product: CASSPEGVEAFF.

The CDR3 loop reads CASSTTGYSPLHF. The DNA for the CDR3 is TGTGCCAGCAGCACGACAGGTTACTCACCCCTCCACTTT. The chain combines TRBV14 with TRBJ1-6, with D possibly TRBD1 on 6 matching bases. Germline-derived CDR1 and CDR2 are SGHDN and FVKESK. This CDR3 region has 13 residues. V lost 5 bases and J 10 bases, leaving 12 bases between the germline ends.

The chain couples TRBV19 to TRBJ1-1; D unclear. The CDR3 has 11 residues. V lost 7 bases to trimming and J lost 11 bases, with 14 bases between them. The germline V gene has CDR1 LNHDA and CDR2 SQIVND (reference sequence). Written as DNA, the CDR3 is TGTGCCAGTAAGGGATTAGGGAGGGCTTTCTTT. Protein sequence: CASKGLGRAFF.

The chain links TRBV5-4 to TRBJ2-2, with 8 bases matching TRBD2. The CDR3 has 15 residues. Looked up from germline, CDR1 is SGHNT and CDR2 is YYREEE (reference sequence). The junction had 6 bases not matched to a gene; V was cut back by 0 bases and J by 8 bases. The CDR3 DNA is TGTGCCAGCAGCTTGGTCGGGGGGGCCGGTGGGGAGCTGTTTTTT. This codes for CASSLVGGAGGELFF.

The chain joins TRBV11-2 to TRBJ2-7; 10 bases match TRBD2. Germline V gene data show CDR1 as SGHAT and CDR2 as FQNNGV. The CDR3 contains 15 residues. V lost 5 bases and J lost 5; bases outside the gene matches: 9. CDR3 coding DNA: TGTGCCAGCAGCCCGACAAGCGGGGGGGCCGACGAGCAGTACTTC. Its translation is CASSPTSGGADEQYF. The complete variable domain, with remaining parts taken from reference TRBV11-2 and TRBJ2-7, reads EAGVAQSPRYKIIEKRQSVAFWCNPISGHATLYWYQQILGQGPKLLIQFQNNGVVDDSQLPKDRFSAERLKGVDSTLKIQPAKLEDSAVYLCASSPTSGGADEQYFGPGTRLTVT.

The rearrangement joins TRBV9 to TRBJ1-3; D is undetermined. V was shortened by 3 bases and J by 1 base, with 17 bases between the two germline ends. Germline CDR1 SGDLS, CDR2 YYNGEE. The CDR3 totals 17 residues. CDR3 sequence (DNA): TGTGCCAGCAGCGCGGGGTCCCCGGGGTTGTCTGGAAACACCATATATTTT. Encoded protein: CASSAGSPGLSGNTIYF.

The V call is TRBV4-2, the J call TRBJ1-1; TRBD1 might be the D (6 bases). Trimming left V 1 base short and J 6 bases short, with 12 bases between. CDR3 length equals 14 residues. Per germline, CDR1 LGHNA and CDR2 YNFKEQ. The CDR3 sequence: CASSQGDRISEAFF. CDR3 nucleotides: TGTGCCAGCAGCCAAGGCGACAGGATTTCTGAAGCTTTCTTT.

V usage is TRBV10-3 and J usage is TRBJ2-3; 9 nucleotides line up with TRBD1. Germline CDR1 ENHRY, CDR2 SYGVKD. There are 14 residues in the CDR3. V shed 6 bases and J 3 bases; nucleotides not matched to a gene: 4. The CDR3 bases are TGTGCCATCAGGCAGGACAGGGGAACAGATACGCAGTATTTT. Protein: CAIRQDRGTDTQYF.